Each of the 22 T cell receptor beta chains below was sequenced from the same sample in a study of CD8 T cells in ankylosing spondylitis. Whole-study results and caveats: A TCR beta motif made of about eight highly homologous variants seemed typical of ankylosing spondylitis blood.

Their antigen targets remain unknown. One entry per CDR3 protein, called by TCRdb with MiXCR from the 5' RACE reads. Found here are roughly 370,000 distinct CDR3 sequences, under 25% of them singletons; the top ten hold around 17%. Sequences were obtained from blood, either unsorted or a sorted T cell fraction (not recorded which). Receptors originate from a male donor with ankylosing spondylitis.

This clonotype turned up a few times. V gene TRBV5-1 combines with J gene TRBJ2-1; D possibly corresponds to TRBD1 (6 bases). The CDR3 consists of 16 residues. Germline values: CDR1 SGHRS, CDR2 YFSETQ. V lost 4 bases and J lost 0, with 14 bases in between. CDR3: CASSPTRQASYNEQFF. CDR3 DNA: TGCGCCAGCAGCCCAACTCGACAGGCCTCCTACAATGAGCAGTTCTTC. The full variable domain, rest sourced from reference TRBV5-1 and TRBJ2-1, is KAGVTQTPRYLIKTRGQQVTLSCSPISGHRSVSWYQQTPGQGLQFLFEYFSETQRNKGNFPGRFSGRQFSNSRSEMNVSTLELGDSALYLCASSPTRQASYNEQFFGPGTRLTVL.

This clonotype was found a few times. V and J are TRBV5-1 and TRBJ2-7; D is ambiguous. From germline, CDR1 is SGHRS and CDR2 YFSETQ. Trimming stripped 4 bases from V and 3 bases from J, with 8 bases between. The CDR3 has 12 residues. The CDR3 region is CASSIDNYEQYF. The CDR3 DNA follows: TGCGCCAGCAGCATAGATAACTACGAGCAGTACTTC.

This clonotype was picked up many times. The rearrangement uses TRBV18 and TRBJ2-2, with D hard to call. This CDR3 has 16 residues. The V end lost 1 base, the J end lost 0 bases, and 9 bases lay between the germline ends. Germline V gene sequence: CDR1 KGHSH, CDR2 LQKENI. The CDR3 nucleotides read TGTGCCAGCTCACCACAACCGACATCGAACACCGGGGAGCTGTTTTTT. Its translation: CASSPQPTSNTGELFF. The full variable domain, rest sourced from reference TRBV18 and TRBJ2-2, is NAGVMQNPRHLVRRRGQEARLRCSPMKGHSHVYWYRQLPEEGLKFMVYLQKENIIDESGMPKERFSAEFPKEGPSILRIQQVVRGDSAAYFCASSPQPTSNTGELFFGEGSRLTVL.

The table lists this clonotype with a few counts. This chain links TRBV3-1 with TRBJ2-7; 8 bases map to TRBD2. The CDR3 totals 15 residues. Germline CDR1 reads LGHDT; CDR2 reads YNNKEL (reference sequence). The V gene end was trimmed by 1 base and the J gene end by 4 bases; junction bases not matched to a gene: 6. As DNA, the CDR3 is TGTGCCAGCAGCCAAGGTCCTAGCGGGTTATACGAGCAGTACTTC. Its translation is CASSQGPSGLYEQYF.

This clonotype was seen a handful of times. The chain couples TRBV6-5 to TRBJ2-5; the D is unclear. The CDR3 has 12 residues. The germline gives CDR1 MNHEY, CDR2 SVGAGI. The germline V and J ends were trimmed by 6 bases and 5 bases, with 10 bases remaining between them. The CDR3, as DNA: TGTGCCAGCAGACGTTTGGGGGAGACCCAGTACTTC. This gives the protein CASRRLGETQYF.

The chain joins TRBV18 to TRBJ1-5; a weak D match, TRBD1 (5 bases). The V gene's germline CDR1 is KGHSH and CDR2 LQKENI. This CDR3 contains 13 residues. Trimming took 3 bases from V and 6 from J, leaving 9 bases between them. The DNA of the CDR3 is TGTGCCAGCTCACCGGGGGTCGGTCAGCCCCAGCATTTT. Translation gives CASSPGVGQPQHF.

This clonotype was seen a handful of times. V usage is TRBV29-1 and J usage is TRBJ2-1, with D tentatively TRBD2 (5 bases). Trimming removed 2 bases from V and 8 bases from J, with 10 bases in between. The CDR3 is made up of 12 amino acids. Germline V gene lookup returns CDR1 SQVTM and CDR2 ANQGSEA. Written as DNA, the CDR3 is TGCAGCGTTGAACTCCTAGCTGATGAGCAGTTCTTC. Translated: CSVELLADEQFF.

This chain links TRBV28 with TRBJ2-1; D is unclear. CDR3 length equals 14 residues. Germline loops: CDR1 MDHEN, CDR2 SYDVKM. With 4 bases removed from V and 4 bases from J, the gap between germline ends came to 11 bases. The CDR3 here is CASSYRWSYNEQFF. The CDR3 DNA sequence: TGTGCCAGCAGTTATCGGTGGAGTTACAATGAGCAGTTCTTC.

The chain recombines TRBV5-1 with TRBJ1-6; D is uncertain. Per the germline V gene, CDR1 is SGHRS and CDR2 is YFSETQ. CDR3 length: 16 residues. V was clipped by 0 bases and J by 9 bases, with 16 bases between them. The CDR3 bases are TGCGCCAGCAGCTTGGAACCGGGAATAGTCGGTTCACCCCTCCACTTT. Amino acids: CASSLEPGIVGSPLHF.

The chain employs TRBV7-9 and TRBJ2-1; TRBD2 agrees at 9 bases. Germline CDR1 is SEHNR and CDR2 is FQNEAQ (reference sequence). V lost 6 bases to trimming and J lost 9 bases; unmatched junction nucleotides: 9. The CDR3 has 14 residues. CDR3 region: CASRSRQAGGEQFF. CDR3 coding DNA: TGTGCCAGCAGATCCCGGCAAGCGGGAGGTGAGCAGTTCTTC.

The V call is TRBV7-2, the J call TRBJ2-1; 8 bases agree with TRBD2. The V gene end was trimmed by 5 bases and the J gene end by 2 bases; junction bases not matched to a gene: 8. Germline V gene data show CDR1 as SGHTA and CDR2 as FQGNSA. CDR3 length: 16 amino acids. The CDR3 DNA reads TGTGCCAGCAGCCCTTCCTCGGGGGGGGCCTACAATGAGCAGTTCTTC. Translation: CASSPSSGGAYNEQFF.

The chain joins TRBV18 to TRBJ1-1; perhaps TRBD1 as D (6 bases). This CDR3 is built from 19 residues. Germline V gene data show CDR1 as KGHSH and CDR2 as LQKENI. V was pared by 5 bases and J by 0 bases, with 25 bases between. The CDR3, as DNA: TGTGCCAGCTCAGCTCGATCGGGAACAGTACAGGGCATGAACACTGAAGCTTTCTTT. Its translation: CASSARSGTVQGMNTEAFF.

There are a few counts of this clonotype. The chain carries TRBV7-8 and TRBJ1-2; D unresolved. V was pared by 3 bases and J by 3 bases, with 5 bases between. The CDR3 runs 12 residues. CDR1 and CDR2 from the germline V gene are SGHVS and FQNEAQ. The CDR3 loop reads CASSFADYGYTF. The CDR3 region has the DNA TGTGCCAGCAGCTTCGCCGACTATGGCTACACCTTC.

The chain is built from TRBV7-9 and TRBJ2-5, with D possibly TRBD2 on 5 matching bases. Germline loops: CDR1 SEHNR, CDR2 FQNEAQ (reference sequence). CDR3 size: 14 residues. V was trimmed by 5 bases and J by 1 base, leaving 11 bases between them. CDR3 bases: TGTGCCAGCAGCCCGAGGGCGACCCAAGAGACCCAGTACTTC. Residues: CASSPRATQETQYF.

This clonotype was seen just once. V usage is TRBV25-1 and J usage is TRBJ2-7, with a weak D call TRBD2 (6 bases). Deletions cut 4 bases from V and 5 bases from J, with 15 bases between. The CDR3 contains 14 residues. Germline V gene sequence: CDR1 MGHDK, CDR2 SYGVNS. The CDR3 DNA reads as TGTGCCAGCAGTGTGCGGCTAGCGACGAACGAGCAGTACTTC. As protein: CASSVRLATNEQYF.

The chain joins TRBV12-5 to TRBJ2-2; D remains unclear. V was trimmed by 6 bases and J by 2 bases, leaving 7 bases between them. Germline loops: CDR1 LGHNT, CDR2 FRNRAP. This CDR3 is 13 amino acids long. The CDR3 DNA follows: TGTGCTAGTGGGACAAGAAACACCGGGGAGCTGTTTTTT. Residues: CASGTRNTGELFF.

The rearrangement uses TRBV5-1 and TRBJ2-3; tentative D call: TRBD1 (5 bases). V was cut by 0 bases and J by 2 bases, with 10 bases left in between. Germline lookup yields CDR1 SGHRS and CDR2 YFSETQ. The CDR3 has 15 residues. The CDR3 protein is CASSLGQSYTDTQYF. For the CDR3, the DNA is TGCGCCAGCAGCTTGGGACAGTCCTACACAGATACGCAGTATTTT. Variable domain in full (rest from reference TRBV5-1 and TRBJ2-3): KAGVTQTPRYLIKTRGQQVTLSCSPISGHRSVSWYQQTPGQGLQFLFEYFSETQRNKGNFPGRFSGRQFSNSRSEMNVSTLELGDSALYLCASSLGQSYTDTQYFGPGTRLTVL.

The V gene is TRBV28, the J gene TRBJ2-5; 9 bases are a match to TRBD1. V lost 3 bases and J lost 4; bases outside the gene matches: 6. The CDR3 loop spans 15 amino acids. The V gene's germline CDR1 is MDHEN and CDR2 SYDVKM. The CDR3 reads CASSLPTGGRETQYF. Written as DNA, the CDR3 is TGTGCCAGCAGTTTGCCGACAGGGGGGCGAGAGACCCAGTACTTC.

The rearrangement links TRBV11-2 to TRBJ2-1, with D uncertain. Germline V gene lookup returns CDR1 SGHAT and CDR2 FQNNGV. The CDR3 sequence is 16 residues long. V was cut by 5 bases and J by 8 bases, with 22 bases left in between. The CDR3 region is CASSAQPRVEMDEQFF. The CDR3 bases are TGTGCCAGCAGCGCTCAACCTCGGGTCGAGATGGATGAGCAGTTCTTC.

This clonotype was recorded many times. The rearrangement uses TRBV29-1 and TRBJ1-1; D is unclear. The ends were cut back, 7 bases at V and 0 bases at J, with 6 bases in the middle. The CDR3 covers 11 residues. The germline gives CDR1 SQVTM, CDR2 ANQGSEA. The chain's CDR3 is CSGVVNTEAFF. In DNA, the CDR3 is TGCAGCGGGGTGGTGAACACTGAAGCTTTCTTT.

This clonotype was seen ten or more times. V usage is TRBV9 and J usage is TRBJ2-3, with 9 bases aligning to TRBD2. This CDR3 has 16 residues. V lost 0 bases and J lost 2; bases outside the gene matches: 4. Looked up from germline, CDR1 is SGDLS and CDR2 is YYNGEE. The CDR3 DNA is TGTGCCAGCAGCGTAGGGAGCGGGAGGAACACAGATACGCAGTATTTT. This codes for CASSVGSGRNTDTQYF.

This clonotype was recorded at least ten times. The chain couples TRBV12-3 or TRBV12-4 to TRBJ2-7, with D tentatively TRBD1 or TRBD2 (5 bases each). This CDR3 has 14 residues. V lost 3 bases, J lost 2 bases, and 11 bases lay in between. The CDR3 DNA follows: TGTGCCAGCAGTTTGGGGGATCCCCCCTACGAGCAGTACTTC. Translating it yields CASSLGDPPYEQYF.